The 31 T cell receptor beta chains in this list originate from one sample, sequenced in a study of cytomegalovirus exposure and HLA in healthy donors. 60 Vbeta and 13 Jbeta primers were used in PCR. Assay used: immunoSEQ multiplex PCR; TCRdb lists only in-frame clones, some missing. The table lists 100,000 to 150,000 clones, around 78% of them singletons. What was sequenced was PBMCs. These receptors were taken from a woman younger than 30 in good health and CMV-seronegative.

The rearrangement joins TRBV5-4 to TRBJ2-5; maybe TRBD2 (7 bases). This CDR3 contains 15 residues. V lost 4 bases, J lost 4 bases, and 17 bases lay in between. Germline lookup yields CDR1 SGHNT and CDR2 YYREEE (reference sequence). The CDR3 nucleotides read TGTGCCAGCAGCATCAACGGGGGGCTGGGAGAGACCCAGTACTTC. Its protein is CASSINGGLGETQYF.

This clone has only a few counts. This chain links TRBV7-9 with TRBJ1-1; maybe TRBD1 (6 bases). In germline, CDR1 is SEHNR, CDR2 FQNEAQ (reference sequence). CDR3 length equals 15 residues. The ends were cut back, 2 bases at V and 3 bases at J, with 13 bases in the middle. The CDR3 DNA reads TGTGCCAGCAGCTTAAACACAGGGCGGTACACTGAAGCTTTCTTT. Its translation is CASSLNTGRYTEAFF.

V gene TRBV2 combines with J gene TRBJ2-1, with D unclear. The germline V gene has CDR1 SNHLY and CDR2 FYNNEI. Trimming shortened V by 7 bases and J by 10 bases, and 17 bases separated the two germline ends. CDR3 length equals 13 residues. The CDR3 bases are TGTGCCAGCACCCTCAGTTCTTTCGGGGAGCAGTTCTTC. It specifies CASTLSSFGEQFF.

This CDR3 is CASATRMRKGVYGYTF. The CDR3 DNA follows: TGTGCCAGCGCCACCCGAATGAGGAAAGGGGTCTATGGCTACACCTTC. The V and J genes are TRBV28 and TRBJ1-2; D is perhaps TRBD1 (5 bases). This CDR3 has 16 residues. V was pared by 8 bases and J by 4 bases, with 23 bases between. The germline gives CDR1 MDHEN, CDR2 SYDVKM.

The chain employs TRBV13 and TRBJ2-5, with D possibly matching TRBD2 (5 bases). CDR3 length equals 16 residues. V shed 4 bases and J shed 3 bases, with 18 bases lying between them. From germline, CDR1 is PRHDT and CDR2 FYEKMQ (reference sequence). CDR3 bases: TGTGCCAGCAGCTCTTACGGGGAACGGGCTGAAGAGACCCAGTACTTC. It yields the protein CASSSYGERAEETQYF.

In its sample, this clone was seen a few times. V gene TRBV29-1 combines with J gene TRBJ1-4; TRBD1 might be the D (6 bases). Trimming left V 5 bases short and J 13 bases short, with 23 bases between. The CDR3 length is 14 residues. Germline CDR1 is SQVTM and CDR2 is ANQGSEA. The CDR3 DNA sequence: TGCAGCGTTTACGAGGACAGTGGGAATCTTAGACTGTTTTTT. Encoded protein: CSVYEDSGNLRLFF.

The chain has TRBV7-9 and TRBJ2-1, with unresolved D. The CDR3 is 11 amino acids. CDR1 SEHNR and CDR2 FQNEAQ come from the germline V gene (reference sequence). The ends were cut back, 4 bases at V and 8 bases at J, with 6 bases in the middle. The CDR3 loop reads CASSYTDEQFF. Written as DNA, the CDR3 is TGTGCCAGCAGCTATACGGATGAGCAGTTCTTC.

This chain uses TRBV5-4 with TRBJ1-1; 8 bases fit TRBD1. J gave up 10 bases and V 5 bases, and 25 bases lay outside the gene matches. Germline CDR1 is SGHNT and CDR2 is YYREEE (reference sequence). This CDR3 is built from 18 residues. CDR3: CASRRNGRNTRGQGTAFF. CDR3 nucleotide sequence: TGTGCCAGCAGACGTAATGGGCGGAACACGAGAGGACAGGGTACAGCTTTCTTT.

The chain couples TRBV29-1 to TRBJ2-7; 8 bases line up with TRBD2. This CDR3 is 13 amino acids long. Germline V CDR1 and CDR2: SQVTM, ANQGSEA. V lost 3 bases, J lost 4 bases, and 5 bases stayed unmatched. Here the CDR3 reads CSVDGGRQYEQYF. As DNA, the CDR3 is TGCAGCGTTGACGGCGGGAGGCAATACGAGCAGTACTTC.

This rearrangement joins TRBV11-1 to TRBJ1-1, with no clear D. The V gene lost 8 bases and the J gene lost 11 bases, with 18 bases spanning the gap. This CDR3 is built from 12 residues. From germline, CDR1 is SGHAT and CDR2 FQDESV (reference sequence). In nucleotides, the CDR3 is TGTGCCAGCGGAACGATGGGCGCAAGCGCTTTCTTT. The encoded protein is CASGTMGASAFF.

The J gene is TRBJ2-2, the V gene TRBV19; D remains ambiguous. The germline V gene encodes CDR1 LNHDA and CDR2 SQIVND (reference sequence). V shed 7 bases and J shed 4 bases, with 19 bases lying between them. The CDR3 consists of 16 residues. Written as DNA, the CDR3 is TGTGCCAGTAAACGAGAGTGGGCTCTGGGCACCGGGGAGCTGTTTTTT. It yields the protein CASKREWALGTGELFF.

The chain has TRBV11-2 and TRBJ2-1, with D possibly matching TRBD2 (6 bases). Germline V gene lookup returns CDR1 SGHAT and CDR2 FQNNGV. The CDR3 sequence is 15 residues long. V was cut by 1 base and J by 6 bases, with 13 bases left in between. The CDR3 nucleotides read TGTGCCAGCAGCTTAGGGGCGGGAACAATCAATGAGCAGTTCTTC. Amino acid sequence: CASSLGAGTINEQFF.

The chain recombines TRBV15 with TRBJ2-7, with a weak D call TRBD2 (5 bases). The CDR3 extends over 17 amino acids. Trimming left V 1 base short and J 0 bases short, with 16 bases between. The germline gives CDR1 LNHNV, CDR2 YYDKDF (reference sequence). Here the CDR3 DNA reads TGTGCCACCAGCAGAGCAGCGGCCTATTATTACTCCTACGAGCAGTACTTC. Translation: CATSRAAAYYYSYEQYF. Looking up the rest from reference TRBV15 and TRBJ2-7 gives the full variable domain: DAMVIQNPRYQVTQFGKPVTLSCSQTLNHNVMYWYQQKSSQAPKLLFHYYDKDFNNEADTPDNFQSRRPNTSFCFLDIRSPGLGDTAMYLCATSRAAAYYYSYEQYFGPGTRLTVT.

This clone was found a few times. The V gene is TRBV5-1, the J gene TRBJ2-7, with D possibly TRBD2 on 5 matching bases. CDR3 length equals 16 residues. Germline V gene lookup returns CDR1 SGHRS and CDR2 YFSETQ. The V gene lost 0 bases and the J gene lost 2 bases, with 15 bases spanning the gap. As DNA, the CDR3 is TGCGCCAGCAGCTTGGGGGAGCGGCTGCCCCCCTACGAGCAGTACTTC. Its translation: CASSLGERLPPYEQYF. Complete variable domain (other parts from reference TRBV5-1 and TRBJ2-7): KAGVTQTPRYLIKTRGQQVTLSCSPISGHRSVSWYQQTPGQGLQFLFEYFSETQRNKGNFPGRFSGRQFSNSRSEMNVSTLELGDSALYLCASSLGERLPPYEQYFGPGTRLTVT.

The J gene is TRBJ1-2, the V gene TRBV6-5, with 7 bases that match TRBD1. V lost 6 bases and J lost 3; bases outside the gene matches: 7. This CDR3 is built from 14 residues. Germline V gives CDR1 MNHEY, CDR2 SVGAGI. The CDR3 loop reads CASRRIDRDYGYTF. DNA for the CDR3: TGTGCCAGCAGGCGGATCGACAGGGACTATGGCTACACCTTC.

The rearrangement uses TRBV19 and TRBJ2-7, with 10 nucleotides matching TRBD2. This CDR3 has 15 residues. CDR1 LNHDA and CDR2 SQIVND come from the germline V gene (reference sequence). V trimming: 6 bases; J trimming: 5 bases; junction bases outside the gene matches: 10. The chain's CDR3 is CASRTRAGGKDEQYF. DNA for the CDR3: TGTGCCAGTAGGACGAGAGCGGGAGGGAAGGACGAGCAGTACTTC.

The CDR3 sequence is CASRRTVTYEQYF. The CDR3, as DNA: TGTGCCAGCAGACGGACAGTAACCTACGAGCAGTACTTC. The J gene is TRBJ2-7, the V gene TRBV7-7, with a possible D match to TRBD1 (6 bases). This CDR3 has 13 residues. CDR1 and CDR2 from the germline V gene are SSHAT and FNYEAQ (reference sequence). The V gene lost 6 bases and the J gene lost 2 bases, with 11 bases spanning the gap.

This clone was seen only a few times. This rearrangement joins TRBV15 to TRBJ1-1; 8 bases are shared with TRBD1. The CDR3 has 15 residues. Unmatched junction bases numbered 17, after V lost 8 bases and J lost 9 bases. Germline V gene sequence: CDR1 LNHNV, CDR2 YYDKDF (reference sequence). The CDR3 is CATSRRKGQGSQAFF. The CDR3 DNA is TGTGCCACCTCGCGGCGTAAAGGACAGGGTTCCCAAGCTTTCTTT.

The chain links TRBV7-9 to TRBJ2-7, with 7 positions matching TRBD1. The CDR3 runs 13 residues. Losses at the gene ends were 7 bases for V and 3 bases for J; bases not matched to a gene: 6. Germline V gene lookup returns CDR1 SEHNR and CDR2 FQNEAQ (reference sequence). CDR3 nucleotide sequence: TGTGCCAGCACACTCCGGGACAGCTACGAGCAGTACTTC. It translates to CASTLRDSYEQYF. The whole variable domain, filled in from reference TRBV7-9 and TRBJ2-7, reads DTGVSQNPRHKITKRGQNVTFRCDPISEHNRLYWYRQTLGQGPEFLTYFQNEAQLEKSRLLSDRFSAERPKGSFSTLEIQRTEQGDSAMYLCASTLRDSYEQYFGPGTRLTVT.

This rearrangement joins TRBV5-4 to TRBJ2-4; 10 bases match TRBD1. Trimming cost V 1 base and J 8 bases; bases outside gene matches: 3. CDR1 and CDR2 from the germline V gene are SGHNT and YYREEE (reference sequence). The CDR3 sequence is 14 residues long. The CDR3 spells CASSLTGQGDIQYF. CDR3 nucleotide sequence: TGTGCCAGCAGCTTGACCGGACAGGGGGACATTCAGTACTTC.

Only a few counts were recorded for this clone. The chain employs TRBV6-4 and TRBJ2-3, with D maybe TRBD1 (6 bases). V dropped 0 bases and J dropped 2 bases, with 12 bases sitting between them. CDR3 size: 16 residues. Germline CDR1 reads MRHNA; CDR2 reads SNTAGT. CDR3 DNA sequence: TGTGCCAGCAGTGACTCGGCAGGGGAATCCACAGATACGCAGTATTTT. Protein product: CASSDSAGESTDTQYF.

This clone was observed once. V gene TRBV5-6 combines with J gene TRBJ1-5; a weak D match, TRBD1 (6 bases). Germline V gives CDR1 SGHDT, CDR2 YYEEEE. V was pared by 2 bases and J by 3 bases, with 9 bases between. This CDR3 spans 14 amino acids. CDR3 protein: CASSFGQFNQPQHF. CDR3 coding DNA: TGTGCCAGCAGCTTTGGACAGTTCAATCAGCCCCAGCATTTT. Full variable domain (outside the CDR3, taken from reference TRBV5-6 and TRBJ1-5): DAGVTQSPTHLIKTRGQQVTLRCSPKSGHDTVSWYQQALGQGPQFIFQYYEEEERQRGNFPDRFSGHQFPNYSSELNVNALLLGDSALYLCASSFGQFNQPQHFGDGTRLSIL.

The chain recombines TRBV18 with TRBJ1-5; tentative D call: TRBD1 (6 bases). The CDR3 length is 13 residues. Trimming removed 6 bases from V and 5 bases from J, with 11 bases in between. Germline lookup yields CDR1 KGHSH and CDR2 LQKENI. Here the CDR3 reads CASSNRDDQPQHF. The CDR3 bases are TGTGCCAGCTCGAACAGGGATGATCAGCCCCAGCATTTT.

This clone has only a few counts. The chain has TRBV7-2 and TRBJ1-2; D not certain. Trimming shortened V by 1 base and J by 2 bases, and 5 bases separated the two germline ends. The CDR3 has 13 amino acids. Germline lookup yields CDR1 SGHTA and CDR2 FQGNSA. The CDR3 bases are TGTGCCAGCAGCTTAGGAGGGAACTATGGCTACACCTTC. It codes for CASSLGGNYGYTF.

The CDR3 region has the DNA TGCGCCAGCAGCATCCCCGGTACTAGGTACAATGAGCAGTTCTTC. Its translation: CASSIPGTRYNEQFF. The chain couples TRBV5-1 to TRBJ2-1, with D possibly TRBD2 on 5 matching bases. This CDR3 has 15 residues. Between the trimmed V and J ends, which lost 4 bases and 4 bases, there was a span of 15 bases. The germline V gene has CDR1 SGHRS and CDR2 YFSETQ.

In the case of this clone: Other DNA sequences in the sample encode the same CDR3. The gene calls are TRBV29-1 and TRBJ2-7, with D possibly being TRBD2 (5 bases). Looked up from germline, CDR1 is SQVTM and CDR2 is ANQGSEA. The ends were cut back, 1 base at V and 7 bases at J, with 17 bases in the middle. CDR3 size: 14 residues. The CDR3 protein is CSVEVGTAGGEQYF. The CDR3 DNA sequence: TGCAGCGTTGAAGTCGGAACAGCTGGAGGAGAGCAGTACTTC.

Note on this clone: An end of the junction does not agree with germline; a read error may underlie this. The rearrangement links TRBV29-1 to TRBJ2-3; D remains unclear. Germline V gives CDR1 SQVTM, CDR2 ANQGSEA. The CDR3 has 8 residues. CDR3 sequence (DNA): TGCAGCGTTGAATCGAGGCTGTTT. Translated: CSVESRLF.

The gene calls are TRBV7-9 and TRBJ1-1; 7 bases are shared with TRBD1. The germline CDR1 and CDR2 sequences are SEHNR and FQNEAQ (reference sequence). V dropped 1 base and J dropped 7; count of bases not matched to a gene: 12. CDR3 length: 16 amino acids. Here the CDR3 DNA reads TGTGCCAGCAGCTTAGATCGAACCGGGACAGAAATTGAAGCTTTCTTT. Translation: CASSLDRTGTEIEAFF. The complete variable domain, with remaining parts taken from reference TRBV7-9 and TRBJ1-1, reads DTGVSQNPRHKITKRGQNVTFRCDPISEHNRLYWYRQTLGQGPEFLTYFQNEAQLEKSRLLSDRFSAERPKGSFSTLEIQRTEQGDSAMYLCASSLDRTGTEIEAFFGQGTRLTVV.

The V and J genes are TRBV2 and TRBJ2-1, with 9 bases fitting TRBD2. The CDR3 has 15 amino acids. The trim removed 3 bases at V and 3 bases at J, leaving 3 bases unmatched. Germline V CDR1 and CDR2: SNHLY, FYNNEI. The CDR3 DNA is TGTGCCAGCAGTGATTCTAGCGGGATCTACAATGAGCAGTTCTTC. Translation: CASSDSSGIYNEQFF.

The V gene is TRBV4-1, the J gene TRBJ1-4; 8 bases line up with TRBD1. V gave up 5 bases and J gave up 8 bases; unmatched junction bases: 13. In germline, CDR1 is MGHRA, CDR2 YSYEKL. The length of the CDR3 is 16 residues. CDR3 sequence reads: CASSGGGTGGFEKLFF. The CDR3 bases are TGCGCCAGCAGCGGCGGAGGAACAGGGGGATTCGAAAAACTGTTTTTT.

Regarding this clone: Its ends do not fully match the called genes, so a read error is possible. The chain carries TRBV7-9 and TRBJ2-1; a possible D gene is TRBD1 (6 bases). The CDR3 is made up of 17 amino acids. Looked up from germline, CDR1 is SEHNR and CDR2 is FQNEAQ (reference sequence). The CDR3 protein is CSSSSYAQGQIWDEQFF. The CDR3 region has the DNA TGTTCCAGCAGTTCTTATGCACAGGGTCAGATTTGGGATGAGCAGTTCTTC.